The T cell receptor (beta chain) under discussion was sequenced for a study of CD8 T cell repertoires and HIV-1 epitope variants. Study-wide background: Tested: three Gag epitope families, Nef HW9 and YT9.

Assay: immunoSEQ multiplex PCR; the TCRdb copy retains only in-frame clones and omits some. The sample has 4,500 to 6,000 clones, 60% to 75% seen once; the top ten hold around two fifths. Of note for this clone: Its specificity is unknown.

Study-level points and caveats: Of 9 or 10 antigen-specific beta clonotypes, about six appeared to cross-react with escape variants.

CDR1 MGHRA and CDR2 YSYEKL come from the germline V gene. The CDR3 covers 16 residues. Sequenced: cultured CD8+ T cells derived from PBMCs. The sequence derives from a male donor with HIV. The rearrangement uses TRBV4-1 and TRBJ2-5, with 7 bases that match TRBD1. The tail of the sequence fits TRBJ2-7 better, so the J call may be wrong. CDR3 region: CASSQGPGTALSEQYF. The CDR3 DNA sequence: TGCGCCAGCAGCCAAGGCCCTGGGACAGCCCTCTCCGAGCAGTACTTC.